This is a list of T cell receptor beta chains from one sample in a study of blood T cell repertoires in COVID-19. This table comes from immunoSEQ multiplex PCR, and its TCRdb copy is limited to in-frame clones, with some not included. The data contain about 300,000 clones, roughly 91% of them singletons. The material sequenced was peripheral blood. The receptors come from a woman aged 25 to 39 with COVID-19, enrolled during active disease. Each CDR3 is given with its conserved first and last residue. The order of the fields is clone size, V gene, D gene, J gene, CDR3 DNA, CDR3 protein. The D gene is left open where the match is weak. Size values are once, few and many counts, or a class for expanded clones, and some rows have none.

clone size: NA
V gene: TRBV2
D gene: TRBD2
J gene: TRBJ2-7
CDR3 DNA: TGTGCCAGCAGTGCTGAGCGGGGGGTGAGTTACGAGCAGTACTTC
CDR3 protein: CASSAERGVSYEQYF

clone size: NA
V gene: TRBV7-2
D gene: NA
J gene: TRBJ2-4
CDR3 DNA: TGTGCCAGCAGCGCGGGACTTTTAAACATTCAGTACTTC
CDR3 protein: CASSAGLLNIQYF

clone size: NA
V gene: TRBV2
D gene: TRBD1
J gene: TRBJ1-1
CDR3 DNA: TGTGCCAGCAGACTCTCCACAGGGGGCACTGAAGCTTTCTTT
CDR3 protein: CASRLSTGGTEAFF

clone size: NA
V gene: TRBV3-1/TRBV3-2
D gene: NA
J gene: TRBJ1-5
CDR3 DNA: TGTGCCAGCAGCCAAGATTTGGTCAGGGGTCAGCCCCAGCATTTT
CDR3 protein: CASSQDLVRGQPQHF

clone size: NA
V gene: TRBV7-9
D gene: NA
J gene: TRBJ2-1
CDR3 DNA: TGTGCCAGCAGCTTATGGGCAGGGTGGTTCTTC
CDR3 protein: CASSLWAGWFF

clone size: NA
V gene: TRBV13
D gene: NA
J gene: TRBJ1-3
CDR3 DNA: TGTGCCAGCAGCTTAGAAACAGCAGGCTCTGGAAACACCATATATTTT
CDR3 protein: CASSLETAGSGNTIYF

clone size: once
V gene: TRBV11-2
D gene: TRBD2
J gene: TRBJ2-5
CDR3 DNA: TGTGCCAGCAGCTTATCAAGCGGGGGACCCCGCGGGGAGACCCAGTACTTC
CDR3 protein: CASSLSSGGPRGETQYF

clone size: NA
V gene: TRBV6-6
D gene: TRBD1
J gene: TRBJ1-6
CDR3 DNA: TGTGCCAGCAGTCGACAGGGGGCGGGCTCCTATAATTCACCCCTCCACTTT
CDR3 protein: CASSRQGAGSYNSPLHF

clone size: NA
V gene: TRBV15
D gene: NA
J gene: TRBJ1-5
CDR3 DNA: TGTGCCACCAGCAGAGGGGAAGTGGTTTGGGACACCAATCAGCCCCAGCATTTT
CDR3 protein: CATSRGEVVWDTNQPQHF

clone size: NA
V gene: TRBV5-1
D gene: NA
J gene: TRBJ2-3
CDR3 DNA: TGCGCCAGCAGCTTGGACGCGGAGACAGATACGCAGTATTTT
CDR3 protein: CASSLDAETDTQYF

clone size: NA
V gene: TRBV2
D gene: TRBD2
J gene: TRBJ2-1
CDR3 DNA: TGTGCCAGCAGTGAAAGGGGACTAGCGGCTTACAATGAGCAGTTCTTC
CDR3 protein: CASSERGLAAYNEQFF

clone size: NA
V gene: TRBV27
D gene: NA
J gene: TRBJ1-1
CDR3 DNA: TGTGCCAGCACCGCTGGGGGGATCACTGAAGCTTTCTTT
CDR3 protein: CASTAGGITEAFF

clone size: many
V gene: TRBV2
D gene: NA
J gene: TRBJ1-6
CDR3 DNA: TGTGCCAGCAGCCGAGGACAGTCCGTCGTTTCACCCCTCCACTTT
CDR3 protein: CASSRGQSVVSPLHF

clone size: NA
V gene: TRBV4-2
D gene: NA
J gene: TRBJ1-3
CDR3 DNA: TGTGCCAGCAGCCAAGCTTCATTACCCTATGGAAACACCATATATTTT
CDR3 protein: CASSQASLPYGNTIYF

clone size: NA
V gene: TRBV2
D gene: TRBD1
J gene: TRBJ1-2
CDR3 DNA: TGTGCCAGCACCGGACAGGGGTTGGGAGGCTACACCTTC
CDR3 protein: CASTGQGLGGYTF

clone size: NA
V gene: TRBV11-2
D gene: NA
J gene: TRBJ2-3
CDR3 DNA: TGTGCCAGCAGCTTGTCAGGCTCTAGCACAGATACGCAGTATTTT
CDR3 protein: CASSLSGSSTDTQYF

clone size: NA
V gene: TRBV7-9
D gene: TRBD1
J gene: TRBJ1-5
CDR3 DNA: TGTGCCAGCAGCCGTCAGGACGCAGGGGGCTGGGGCAATCAGCCCCAGCATTTT
CDR3 protein: CASSRQDAGGWGNQPQHF

clone size: NA
V gene: TRBV28
D gene: TRBD1
J gene: TRBJ2-5
CDR3 DNA: TGTGCCAGCAGTTTCCCGACAGGGGAAGAGACCCAGTACTTC
CDR3 protein: CASSFPTGEETQYF

clone size: NA
V gene: TRBV27
D gene: TRBD1
J gene: TRBJ1-1
CDR3 DNA: TGTGCCAGCAGCTACAGGGGGAACACTGAAGCTTTCTTT
CDR3 protein: CASSYRGNTEAFF

clone size: NA
V gene: TRBV5-1
D gene: NA
J gene: TRBJ2-3
CDR3 DNA: TGCGCCAGCAGCTCGGGGAGAACAGATACGCAGTATTTT
CDR3 protein: CASSSGRTDTQYF